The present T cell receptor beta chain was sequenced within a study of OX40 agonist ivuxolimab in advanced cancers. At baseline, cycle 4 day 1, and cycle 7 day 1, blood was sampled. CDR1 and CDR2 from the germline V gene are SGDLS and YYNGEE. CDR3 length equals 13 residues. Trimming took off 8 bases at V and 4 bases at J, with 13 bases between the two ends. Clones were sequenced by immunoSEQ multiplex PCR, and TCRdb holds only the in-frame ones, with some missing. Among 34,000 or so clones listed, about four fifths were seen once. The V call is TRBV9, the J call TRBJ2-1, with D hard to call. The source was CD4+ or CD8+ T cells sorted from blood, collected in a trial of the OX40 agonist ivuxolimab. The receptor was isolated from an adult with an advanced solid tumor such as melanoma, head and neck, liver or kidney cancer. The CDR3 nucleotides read TGTGCCAGTTGCCTGACTCGGTACAATGAGCAGTTCTTC. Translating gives CASCLTRYNEQFF.